This T cell receptor (beta chain) emerged from a study of graft-versus-host responses after intestinal transplantation (dated by TCRdb to the early 2020s). Broadly, across the study: The transplants that recipients received were multivisceral, liver-intestinal, or isolated intestinal. Of the roughly 26 intestinal transplant recipients enrolled in the cohort, one of whom was a retransplant, a few patients without pretransplant specimens were excluded. Samples from a few later patients were sequenced in-house on an Illumina MiSeq with MiXCR processing rather than by the commercial service. Anti-thymocyte globulin induction was given to all recipients, followed by maintenance tacrolimus and steroids for approximately three years. To identify alloreactive clones, pre-transplant mixed lymphocyte reaction products were sequenced and then compared with unstimulated pre-transplant donor and recipient T cells. Donor T cell macrochimerism was defined as a peak of at least 4% donor T cells among recipient peripheral blood mononuclear cells. After intestinal transplantation, graft-versus-host and host-versus-graft alloreactive T cell clones in the graft, circulation and bone marrow were tracked using bulk TCR-beta CDR3 sequencing.

Overall results and qualifications from the work: GvH clones were detected in recipient bone marrow, and some appeared earlier in ileal mucosa or blood, consistent with an intestinal mucosal origin. Peak levels of circulating GvH clones were associated with declines in HvG clones early after transplant. Conclusions were limited by the relatively low number and heterogeneity of intestinal transplant patients. High GvH to HvG T cell clonal ratios were observed in the allografts of patients with donor T cell macrochimerism.

The sample's time point label is to be understood as: cells obtained before transplantation from donor or recipient. CD3+CD4+ and CD3+CD8+ populations were FACS-sorted from unstimulated pre-transplant donor and recipient cells taken from spleen or lymph nodes. The CDR3 has 15 amino acids, counting the end cysteine and phenylalanine. Left in the record is the CDR3 DNA by itself, 45 bases read in frame from the first base. The V and J ends are trimmed by 4 bases and 1 base, leaving 13 bases between them. Sequences SNHLY (CDR1) and FYNNEI (CDR2) are obtained from the germline V gene. Library creation used the immunoSEQ multiplex PCR assay. For most patients, genomic DNA was isolated with the Qiagen DNeasy Blood and Tissue Kit and sent frozen to Adaptive Biotechnologies for TCR sequencing. For most patients, genomic DNA was subjected to high-throughput TCR-beta CDR3 sequencing by Adaptive Biotechnologies. The original methods were these. Adaptive's ImmunoSEQ software was the source of the TCR sequencing data for 15 to 20 patients, while three other patients were processed with MiXCR and VDJtools. CD4 versus CD8 sorting errors were corrected by removing sequences found in both subsets at a frequency ratio below 5:1. CDR3 nucleotide sequences shared between donor and recipient were removed because their origin could not be assigned. To be classed as alloreactive, a clone needed at least 2-fold expansion over unstimulated cells and a minimum CFSE-low frequency of 0.002% (template counts) or 0.001% (read counts). A clone was considered mappable if detected in the sequenced pre-transplant spleen, lymph node, or MLR CFSE-low populations of the donor or recipient. The cumulative frequency of alloreactive clones was calculated as a percentage of all sequences, weighted by copy number. Not all clones reach the TCRdb copy of this immuneACCESS table, which keeps in-frame sequences only. Checked studies attribute under half of the gap to unresolved V genes and leave the rest unexplained. The V and J calls and the clone size are those of that table, but D and trimming were determined from the DNA. The sample data list 130,000 or so clones, and over 90% of these were observed just once. The biggest ten clones account for around 0.19% of the sample.

Notes on this clone: No cognate antigen has been identified for it. Base quality data are lacking; no much larger clone is found one base away. Other DNA sequences within the sample encode an identical CDR3.

The sequencing here drew on unstimulated CD4+ T cells sorted from spleen or lymph node cells, taken before intestinal transplant. The clonotype was recovered from a human donor who received an intestinal transplant. The rearrangement combines TRBV2 with TRBJ2-5; the D call could be TRBD1 or TRBD2, with each sharing 5 bases. The bases are TGTGCCAGCAGTGCGGGGCAGACCCCCCAAGAGACCCAGTACTTC. Its coded protein is CASSAGQTPQETQYF.